This TCR beta chain stems from a study of memory CD4+ T cells and cytomegalovirus serostatus. The table came from immunoSEQ multiplex PCR; TCRdb's copy has only in-frame clones and leaves some out. The sample yields fewer than 40,000 clones, roughly 78% seen once. The sort gate was single viable CD3+CD4+CD8-CD45RO+ cells for memory CD4+ T cells. Serum IgG to CMV pp150, pp28, p38 and p52 defined serostatus. The CDR3 consists of 14 residues. V trimming: 4 bases; J trimming: 6 bases; junction bases outside the gene matches: 4. Germline CDR1 and CDR2: SGHKS and YYEKEE (reference sequence). The sample consisted of memory CD4+ T cells from blood. The chain is built from TRBV5-5 and TRBJ1-4, with 9 bases that match TRBD1. The receptor was derived from an adult in good health and CMV-seropositive. The CDR3 nucleotides are TGTGCCAGCAGCGCCGACAGGGGGTATGAAAAACTGTTTTTT. Protein sequence: CASSADRGYEKLFF.